This record covers a single TCR beta chain. This record belongs to a study of cytomegalovirus exposure and HLA in healthy donors. The data were produced by immunoSEQ multiplex PCR, yet TCRdb's version contains in-frame clones alone and is incomplete. The sample includes about 200,000 clones, roughly 87% of them seen just once. Germline V gives CDR1 MNHEY, CDR2 SMNVEV (reference sequence). V shed 4 bases, J shed 2 bases, and the junction held 10 bases outside the gene matches. The CDR3 runs to 17 residues. Material for sequencing was PBMCs. This receptor was identified in a woman between 18 and 29 years old in good health and CMV-seropositive. This chain connects TRBV27 to TRBJ2-3; 9 nucleotides match TRBD1. The CDR3 protein is CASSWLPGQGLTDTQYF. CDR3 DNA: TGTGCCAGCAGTTGGCTACCGGGACAGGGCCTCACAGATACGCAGTATTTT.